The T cell receptor (beta chain) under discussion was sequenced for a study of blood T cell repertoires in COVID-19. Overall study context: From T cells, B-cell-depleted T cells, or PBMCs came the material, which was cDNA or gDNA.

Germline V gives CDR1 SGHRS, CDR2 YFSETQ. The V and J ends lost 4 bases and 11 bases, in that order; junction bases with no gene match: 10. The CDR3 has 13 residues. Authors' data handling: Reference gene primer amplification gave nucleated cell count estimates. Only in-frame clones appear in the TCRdb table, and some are missing; sequencing was by immunoSEQ multiplex PCR. V and J calls and clone size are those listed in that table; D and trimming were worked out from the DNA. The sample has more than 60,000 clones, 90% seen once; the top ten hold more than 15%. The chain is built from TRBV5-1 and TRBJ1-1; 8 bases are a match to TRBD1. This TCR was sampled from an elderly woman with active or convalescent COVID-19. The source material was peripheral blood. The CDR3 sequence is CASSPTDRGRAFF. As DNA, the CDR3 is TGCGCCAGCAGCCCGACCGACAGGGGACGTGCTTTCTTT.